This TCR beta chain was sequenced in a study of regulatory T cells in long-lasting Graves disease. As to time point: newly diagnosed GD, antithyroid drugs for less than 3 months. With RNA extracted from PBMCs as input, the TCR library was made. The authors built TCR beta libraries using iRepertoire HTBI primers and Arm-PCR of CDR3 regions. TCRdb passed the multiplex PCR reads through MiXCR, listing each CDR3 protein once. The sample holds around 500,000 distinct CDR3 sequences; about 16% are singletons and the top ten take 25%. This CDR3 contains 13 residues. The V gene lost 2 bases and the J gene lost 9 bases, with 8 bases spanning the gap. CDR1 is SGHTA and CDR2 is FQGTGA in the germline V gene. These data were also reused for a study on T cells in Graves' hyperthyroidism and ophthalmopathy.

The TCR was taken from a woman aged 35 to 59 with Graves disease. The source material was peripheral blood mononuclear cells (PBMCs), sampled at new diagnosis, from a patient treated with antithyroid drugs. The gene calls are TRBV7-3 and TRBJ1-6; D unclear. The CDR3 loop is CASSLVWASPLHF. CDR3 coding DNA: TGTGCCAGCAGCTTAGTTTGGGCTTCACCCCTCCACTTT.